The 32 T cell receptor beta chains in this list originate from one sample, sequenced in a study of OX40 agonist ivuxolimab in advanced cancers. Here immunoSEQ multiplex PCR was the method, and the copy in TCRdb shows in-frame clones only, minus some. This sample has approximately 67,000 clones; more than 70% occur once, and the top ten carry about 7.9%. Here the sequenced sample was CD4+ or CD8+ T cells sorted from blood, taken in a trial of the OX40 agonist ivuxolimab. Receptor source: an adult with an advanced solid tumor such as melanoma, head and neck, liver or kidney cancer.

This clone was counted only a few times. The chain links TRBV5-6 to TRBJ2-5; TRBD2 aligns across 10 bases. With V trimmed by 0 bases and J by 4 bases, 6 bases remained unmatched. Germline CDR1 is SGHDT and CDR2 is YYEEEE. This CDR3 contains 16 residues. The CDR3 region has the DNA TGTGCCAGCAGCTTGGTAGGACTAGCGGTTTCAGAGACCCAGTACTTC. Protein sequence: CASSLVGLAVSETQYF.

The chain combines TRBV29-1 with TRBJ1-1; D perhaps matches TRBD1 (5 bases). In germline, CDR1 is SQVTM, CDR2 ANQGSEA. This CDR3 is 14 amino acids long. V shed 7 bases and J shed 0 bases, with 15 bases lying between them. Here the CDR3 reads CSARGINMNTEAFF. CDR3 DNA: TGCAGCGCCCGGGGGATTAACATGAACACTGAAGCTTTCTTT.

The rearrangement uses TRBV2 and TRBJ2-1; possibly TRBD2 for D (5 bases). The germline V and J ends were trimmed by 4 bases and 9 bases, with 13 bases remaining between them. The V gene's germline CDR1 is SNHLY and CDR2 FYNNEI. This CDR3 has 13 residues. The CDR3 DNA sequence: TGTGCCAGCAGTGTGATGCTAGCACCTGAGCAGTTCTTC. Amino acids: CASSVMLAPEQFF.

J is TRBJ2-1 and V is TRBV29-1, with 9 positions matching TRBD2. Germline CDR1 reads SQVTM; CDR2 reads ANQGSEA. This CDR3 spans 16 amino acids. The V segment lost 0 bases and the J segment 4 bases; nucleotides outside the gene matches: 7. Written as DNA, the CDR3 is TGCAGCGTTGAAGATTTGAGGCGGGGGGGGTACAATGAGCAGTTCTTC. This sequence encodes CSVEDLRRGGYNEQFF.

The gene calls are TRBV6-5 and TRBJ2-7; TRBD1 is a possible D gene (6 bases). Per germline, CDR1 MNHEY and CDR2 SVGAGI. V gave up 5 bases and J gave up 4 bases, with 18 bases separating them. The length of the CDR3 is 15 residues. The DNA for the CDR3 is TGTGCCAGCAGTCCCCAAGGGGGTCCCCTATACGAGCAGTACGTC. Translating gives CASSPQGGPLYEQYV.

This chain uses TRBV7-6 with TRBJ2-3, with D perhaps TRBD1 or TRBD2 (5 bases each). Germline-derived CDR1 and CDR2 are SGHVS and FNYEAQ. The length of the CDR3 is 14 residues. V was clipped by 4 bases and J by 6 bases, with 14 bases between them. CDR3 loop: CASSSPGTVDTQYF. CDR3 nucleotides: TGTGCCAGCAGCTCCCCCGGGACGGTGGATACGCAGTATTTT.

This clone occurred once. The CDR3 reads CASSRWTGEESEQYF. The CDR3 nucleotides read TGTGCCAGCAGCCGATGGACAGGGGAAGAGAGCGAGCAGTACTTC. The gene calls are TRBV7-9 and TRBJ2-7; 9 nucleotides line up with TRBD1. Per the germline V gene, CDR1 is SEHNR and CDR2 is FQNEAQ (reference sequence). The V and J ends lost 5 bases and 6 bases, in that order; junction bases with no gene match: 11. The CDR3 totals 15 residues.

This chain's CDR3 is CASSYSYQQPQHF. CDR3 nucleotide sequence: TGTGCCAGCAGTTACTCGTATCAGCAGCCCCAGCATTTT. V is TRBV6-5 and J is TRBJ1-5; no reliable D call. Trimming cost V 0 bases and J 7 bases, with 7 bases left between them. The CDR3 totals 13 residues. CDR1 MNHEY and CDR2 SVGAGI come from the germline V gene.

The V call is TRBV6-1, the J call TRBJ2-3; TRBD2 matches 9 bases. Germline V gene lookup returns CDR1 MNHNS and CDR2 SASEGT. V lost 4 bases to trimming and J lost 6 bases; unmatched junction nucleotides: 11. This CDR3 contains 16 residues. The CDR3 DNA reads as TGTGCCAGCAGTGGGTCGTTCGGGACTAGCTTTGATACGCAGTATTTT. It translates to CASSGSFGTSFDTQYF.

This clone has only one observation. This sequence joins TRBV5-6 and TRBJ2-2; a weak D match, TRBD1 (5 bases). CDR3 length equals 15 residues. V lost 3 bases, J lost 0 bases, and 9 bases lay in between. Germline assignment: CDR1 SGHDT and CDR2 YYEEEE. CDR3 nucleotide sequence: TGTGCCAGCAGCTCCGGACATGCGAACACCGGGGAGCTGTTTTTT. It codes for CASSSGHANTGELFF.

The chain has TRBV28 and TRBJ2-7; TRBD2 agrees at 7 bases. This CDR3 has 18 amino acids. Losses at the gene ends were 3 bases for V and 3 bases for J; bases not matched to a gene: 17. The germline V gene encodes CDR1 MDHEN and CDR2 SYDVKM. As DNA, the CDR3 is TGTGCCAGCAGTTTCGGGACTATAACTTTCCGGGGGTTCTACGAGCAGTACTTC. It is translated as CASSFGTITFRGFYEQYF.

The CDR3, as DNA: TGTGCCAGCAGAACCCGGGACCCCCTAAAGGTTGGCTACACCTTC. Amino acids: CASRTRDPLKVGYTF. The chain carries TRBV6-1 and TRBJ1-2; TRBD1 might be the D (5 bases). Germline assignment: CDR1 MNHNS and CDR2 SASEGT. V shed 6 bases and J shed 7 bases, with 21 bases lying between them. CDR3 length equals 15 residues.

This clone was seen once. V usage is TRBV29-1 and J usage is TRBJ2-7, with D perhaps matching TRBD2 (6 bases). The CDR3 extends over 13 amino acids. Germline loops: CDR1 SQVTM, CDR2 ANQGSEA. V shed 7 bases and J shed 2 bases, with 15 bases lying between them. CDR3 sequence (DNA): TGCAGCGCGACGGGACTCCAGACCTACGAGCAGTACTTC. Translated, it gives CSATGLQTYEQYF.

The rearrangement uses TRBV7-2 and TRBJ2-7; 10 nucleotides agree with TRBD1. Losses at the gene ends were 0 bases for V and 2 bases for J; bases not matched to a gene: 7. CDR1 is SGHTA and CDR2 is FQGNSA in the germline V gene. This CDR3 region has 17 residues. The CDR3 sequence: CASSLAGGQGFPYEQYF. CDR3 in DNA: TGTGCCAGCAGCTTAGCTGGGGGACAGGGGTTTCCCTACGAGCAGTACTTC.

The chain employs TRBV5-6 and TRBJ2-2; possible D gene TRBD1, 6 bases. In germline, CDR1 is SGHDT, CDR2 YYEEEE. Trimming stripped 3 bases from V and 6 bases from J, with 18 bases between. This CDR3 is 16 amino acids long. In DNA form, the CDR3 reads TGTGCCAGCAGCTCCGACCCAGGGGTTGGAGCCGGGGAGCTGTTTTTT. The encoded protein is CASSSDPGVGAGELFF.

This clone has just one count. V usage is TRBV6-1 and J usage is TRBJ1-4; D uncertain. With 1 base removed from V and 0 bases from J, the gap between germline ends came to 6 bases. Germline loops: CDR1 MNHNS, CDR2 SASEGT. This CDR3 region has 15 residues. The CDR3 DNA reads as TGTGCCAGCAGTGAAGGCAGTGCAACTAATGAAAAACTGTTTTTT. Its translation is CASSEGSATNEKLFF.

A note on this clone: No conserved phenylalanine or tryptophan ends this CDR3, so it is likely a read error. No DNA is shown, since the ends of the CDR3 on it are uncertain; the CDR3 is the one TCRdb lists. The chain carries TRBV4-3 and TRBJ2-7; the table's D gene call, TRBD1, was not cross checked with the DNA. Germline V CDR1 and CDR2: LGHNA, YSLEER. Termini included, the CDR3 measures 8 amino acids. CDR3: CAVIHGPR.

The rearrangement links TRBV19 to TRBJ2-1; 11 positions agree with TRBD2. After removal of 4 bases from V and 7 bases from J, the junction contained 6 bases not matched to a gene. The CDR3 is 15 amino acids. Germline loops: CDR1 LNHDA, CDR2 SQIVND (reference sequence). The CDR3 sequence: CASSTSGGPENEQFF. Here the CDR3 DNA reads TGTGCCAGTAGTACTAGCGGGGGGCCGGAAAATGAGCAGTTCTTC.

This clone has more than one count but fewer than ten. The chain links TRBV10-3 to TRBJ1-4, with D unresolved. With 0 bases removed from V and 7 bases from J, the gap between germline ends came to 9 bases. The CDR3 has 14 amino acids. The germline gives CDR1 ENHRY, CDR2 SYGVKD. The CDR3 sequence: CAISESTNGEKLFF. DNA for the CDR3: TGTGCCATCAGTGAGTCAACTAACGGTGAAAAACTGTTTTTT.

J is TRBJ1-2 and V is TRBV28; D is perhaps TRBD1 (5 bases). The CDR3 length is 14 residues. The germline V and J ends were trimmed by 3 bases and 2 bases, with 10 bases remaining between them. CDR1 and CDR2 from the germline V gene are MDHEN and SYDVKM. DNA of the CDR3: TGTGCCAGCAGTTTGGAAAGGGGCAACTATGGCTACACCTTC. Amino acids: CASSLERGNYGYTF.

The chain combines TRBV19 with TRBJ2-2; D ambiguous. This CDR3 comprises 12 residues. Trimming stripped 7 bases from V and 4 bases from J, with 7 bases between. Germline CDR1 reads LNHDA; CDR2 reads SQIVND (reference sequence). CDR3 bases: TGTGCCAGTAAGACACTCACCGGGGAGCTGTTTTTT. This sequence encodes CASKTLTGELFF.

The genes are TRBV7-6 and TRBJ2-3; 7 positions agree with TRBD2. V lost 5 bases and J lost 2; bases outside the gene matches: 10. The CDR3 consists of 16 residues. Germline V gives CDR1 SGHVS, CDR2 FNYEAQ. CDR3 loop: CASSAMLAENTDTQYF. DNA of the CDR3: TGTGCCAGCAGCGCCATGCTAGCGGAGAACACAGATACGCAGTATTTT.

The chain has TRBV5-1 and TRBJ2-1, with TRBD2 as a possible D gene (6 bases). V dropped 0 bases and J dropped 4 bases, with 11 bases sitting between them. This CDR3 contains 15 residues. Looked up from germline, CDR1 is SGHRS and CDR2 is YFSETQ. The CDR3 loop reads CASSLEGSGYNEQFF. In DNA, the CDR3 is TGCGCCAGCAGCTTGGAGGGTAGCGGATACAATGAGCAGTTCTTC.

This chain joins TRBV30 and TRBJ2-3; 8 nucleotides agree with TRBD2. Looked up from germline, CDR1 is GTSNPN and CDR2 is SVGIG (reference sequence). The CDR3 contains 14 residues. Trimming cost V 8 bases and J 0 bases; bases outside gene matches: 7. The CDR3 DNA reads as TGTGCCGGGACAATAGCGGGGAGCACAGATACGCAGTATTTT. Protein sequence: CAGTIAGSTDTQYF. The full variable domain, its missing parts supplied by reference TRBV30 and TRBJ2-3, is SQTIHQWPATLVQPVGSPLSLECTVEGTSNPNLYWYRQAAGRGLQLLFYSVGIGQISSEVPQNLSASRPQDRQFILSSKKLLLSDSGFYLCAGTIAGSTDTQYFGPGTRLTVL.

V and J are TRBV28 and TRBJ2-7; TRBD1 might be the D (6 bases). The CDR3 has 13 amino acids. V was shortened by 2 bases and J by 5 bases, with 10 bases between the two germline ends. Germline CDR1 is MDHEN and CDR2 is SYDVKM. CDR3 sequence: CASSLNRENEQYV. The CDR3 DNA reads TGTGCCAGCAGTTTAAACAGGGAAAACGAGCAGTACGTC.

The chain has TRBV30 and TRBJ2-6, with TRBD1 as a possible D gene (8 bases). This CDR3 has 16 residues. V lost 8 bases and J 8 bases, leaving 25 bases between the germline ends. CDR1 and CDR2 from the germline V gene are GTSNPN and SVGIG (reference sequence). CDR3 loop: CAGGAGGTPLSNVLTF. DNA for the CDR3: TGTGCCGGGGGGGCAGGGGGCACTCCCCTGTCCAACGTCCTGACTTTC.

CDR3: CSGDRVSDEQFF. Written as DNA, the CDR3 is TGCAGCGGGGACAGGGTATCCGATGAGCAGTTCTTC. The rearrangement joins TRBV29-1 to TRBJ2-1, with TRBD1 identical over 9 bases. CDR1 SQVTM and CDR2 ANQGSEA come from the germline V gene. With 7 bases clipped from V and 8 bases from J, the junction kept 6 bases outside the gene matches. This CDR3 is 12 amino acids long.

The V and J genes are TRBV7-9 and TRBJ1-2; D possibly corresponds to TRBD1 (5 bases). Looked up from germline, CDR1 is SEHNR and CDR2 is FQNEAQ (reference sequence). The CDR3 sequence is 15 residues long. Trimming cost V 5 bases and J 4 bases, with 17 bases left between them. Here the CDR3 DNA reads TGTGCCAGCAGCCACGACGGGGCCAAGGGCTATGGCTACACCTTC. Translation gives CASSHDGAKGYGYTF.

This clone was observed a few times. The genes are TRBV29-1 and TRBJ1-2; weak D call: TRBD1 (6 bases). V lost 1 base to trimming and J lost 3 bases, with 9 bases between them. CDR1 is SQVTM, CDR2 ANQGSEA, per germline. The CDR3 covers 13 residues. As DNA, the CDR3 is TGCAGCGTTGAAGGACAGGCGGACTATGGCTACACCTTC. Translating it yields CSVEGQADYGYTF.

The chain is built from TRBV7-2 and TRBJ2-3; D may be TRBD1 (5 bases). Trimming took 0 bases from V and 3 from J, leaving 10 bases between them. The CDR3 runs 15 residues. From germline, CDR1 is SGHTA and CDR2 FQGNSA. CDR3 residues: CASSLAGLTTDTQYF. The CDR3 bases are TGTGCCAGCAGCTTAGCGGGGCTGACAACAGATACGCAGTATTTT.

The rearrangement uses TRBV5-4 and TRBJ2-1; TRBD2 agrees at 8 bases. This CDR3 region has 14 residues. Trimming removed 2 bases from V and 4 bases from J; junction bases left unmatched: 2. Germline V gives CDR1 SGHNT, CDR2 YYREEE (reference sequence). This CDR3 reads CASSLGTRYNEQFF. CDR3 bases: TGTGCCAGCAGCTTAGGGACTAGGTACAATGAGCAGTTCTTC.

The rearrangement links TRBV23-1 to TRBJ2-4; 8 bases match TRBD1. TRBV23-1 is assigned to the ORF class and has an uncertain function. The CDR3 is 17 amino acids. The J segment lost 3 bases and the V segment lost 2 bases, leaving 9 bases of the junction unmatched. This CDR3 reads CASSQARPTGGKNIQYF. CDR3 nucleotides: TGCGCCAGCAGTCAAGCACGCCCCACAGGGGGCAAAAACATTCAGTACTTC.